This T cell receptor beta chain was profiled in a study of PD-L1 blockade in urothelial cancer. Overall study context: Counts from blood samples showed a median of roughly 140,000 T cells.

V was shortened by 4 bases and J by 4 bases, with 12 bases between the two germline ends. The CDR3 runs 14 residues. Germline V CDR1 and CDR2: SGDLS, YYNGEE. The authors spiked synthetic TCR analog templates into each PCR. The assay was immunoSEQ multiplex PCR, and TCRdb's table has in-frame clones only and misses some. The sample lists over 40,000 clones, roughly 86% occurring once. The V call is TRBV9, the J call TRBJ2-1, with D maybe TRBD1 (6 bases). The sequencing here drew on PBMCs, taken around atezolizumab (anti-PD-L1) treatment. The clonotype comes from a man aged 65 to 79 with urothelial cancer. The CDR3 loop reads CASSSRTAYNEQFF. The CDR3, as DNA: TGTGCCAGCAGCTCCCGGACAGCTTACAATGAGCAGTTCTTC. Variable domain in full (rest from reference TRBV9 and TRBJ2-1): DSGVTQTPKHLITATGQRVTLRCSPRSGDLSVYWYQQSLDQGLQFLIQYYNGEERAKGNILERFSAQQFPDLHSELNLSSLELGDSALYFCASSSRTAYNEQFFGPGTRLTVL.